This T cell receptor (beta chain) was sequenced in a study of graft-versus-host responses after intestinal transplantation (dated by TCRdb to about 2021). Broadly, across the study: Recipients received multivisceral, liver-intestinal, or isolated intestinal transplants. Every recipient was given anti-thymocyte globulin induction, then maintenance tacrolimus and steroids for around three years. The cohort enrolled under 25 intestinal transplant recipients including one retransplant, and 3 patients lacking pretransplant specimens were excluded. Rather than going through the commercial service, samples from three later patients were sequenced in-house on an Illumina MiSeq and processed with MiXCR. A peak of at least 4% donor T cells among recipient peripheral blood mononuclear cells was the definition used for donor T cell macrochimerism. After intestinal transplantation, graft-versus-host and host-versus-graft alloreactive T cell clones in the graft, circulation and bone marrow were tracked using bulk TCR-beta CDR3 sequencing. To identify alloreactive clones, pre-transplant mixed lymphocyte reaction products were sequenced and then compared with unstimulated pre-transplant donor and recipient T cells.

The library was obtained by the immunoSEQ multiplex PCR assay. For most patients, genomic DNA was isolated with the Qiagen DNeasy Blood and Tissue Kit and shipped frozen to Adaptive Biotechnologies for TCR sequencing. For most patients, genomic DNA was subjected to high-throughput TCR-beta CDR3 sequencing by Adaptive Biotechnologies. Per the original workflow: Adaptive's ImmunoSEQ software supplied the TCR sequencing data for 15 to 20 patients, while MiXCR and VDJtools were used to process a few other patients. To correct CD4 versus CD8 sorting errors, sequences present in both subsets at a frequency ratio below 5:1 were removed. CDR3 nucleotide sequences shared between donor and recipient were removed because the origin of such sequences could not be assigned. At least 2-fold expansion over unstimulated cells and a minimum CFSE-low frequency of 0.002% (template counts) or 0.001% (read counts) were required for clones to be classified as alloreactive. Clones were considered mappable if detected in sequenced pre-transplant spleen, lymph node, or MLR CFSE-low populations of the donor or recipient. The cumulative frequency of alloreactive clones was calculated as a percentage of all sequences, weighted by copy number. TCRdb provides this immuneACCESS table in a form limited to in-frame rearrangements. Some clones are lacking; in checked studies, under half of them reflect an unresolved V gene, and why the rest are absent is not known. V, J and clone size were drawn from that table, and D and trimming were deduced from the DNA. The sample records roughly 70,000 clones, under 90% of which are singletons. Together, the top ten hold 0.39% of the sample.

Regarding this clone: The antigen it recognizes is unknown. No base quality information exists; no much larger clone differs at one position.

Explained via the paper, the time point label denotes: cells obtained before transplantation from donor or recipient. CD3+CD4+ and CD3+CD8+ populations were FACS-sorted from unstimulated pre-transplant donor and recipient cells taken from spleen or lymph nodes. Trimmed from V: 1 base; trimmed from J: 6 bases; junction bases lacking a gene match: 10. From the cysteine through the phenylalanine, the CDR3 covers 17 amino acids. Left in the record is the CDR3 DNA by itself, 51 bases read in frame from the first base. Taken from the germline V gene, the CDR1 and CDR2 loops are MGHRA and YSYEKL. The paper's findings and limits, for the study overall: Early after transplant, peak levels of circulating GvH clones were found to be associated with declines in HvG clones. Conclusions were limited by the relatively low number and heterogeneity of intestinal transplant patients. GvH clones turned up in recipient bone marrow, with some appearing earlier in ileal mucosa or blood, a pattern consistent with an intestinal mucosal origin. Patients with donor T cell macrochimerism had high GvH to HvG T cell clonal ratios in their allografts.

This sequence uses TRBV4-1 and TRBJ2-1, with TRBD2 identical over 9 junction bases. The starting material was unstimulated CD4+ T cells sorted from spleen or lymph node cells, obtained before transplant. This receptor was obtained from a human donor who was the organ donor for an intestinal transplant. The CDR3 protein sequence reads: CASSQVRDLAGTNEQFF. The bases read TGCGCCAGCAGCCAAGTGAGAGACCTAGCGGGGACCAATGAGCAGTTCTTC.